Following are 14 T cell receptor beta chains from one sample sequenced in a study of T cell responses to AZD1222 COVID-19 vaccine. Assay used: immunoSEQ multiplex PCR; TCRdb lists only in-frame clones, some missing. This sample carries about 120,000 clones, about 90% of them seen once, and the ten largest clones take roughly 2.7%. The starting material was peripheral blood, obtained 28 days after the second AZD1222 dose. These receptors all stem from an adult who received the AZD1222 COVID-19 vaccine.

The rearrangement links TRBV11-2 to TRBJ1-1, with unresolved D. CDR3 size: 14 residues. Germline CDR1 reads SGHAT; CDR2 reads FQNNGV. With 7 bases removed from V and 4 bases from J, the gap between germline ends came to 16 bases. The CDR3 DNA reads as TGTGCCAGCACCCCCGTCCGAGGGAGCACTGAAGCTTTCTTT. The encoded protein is CASTPVRGSTEAFF. Complete variable domain (other parts from reference TRBV11-2 and TRBJ1-1): EAGVAQSPRYKIIEKRQSVAFWCNPISGHATLYWYQQILGQGPKLLIQFQNNGVVDDSQLPKDRFSAERLKGVDSTLKIQPAKLEDSAVYLCASTPVRGSTEAFFGQGTRLTVV.

The genes are TRBV27 and TRBJ1-3, with D perhaps matching TRBD1 (6 bases). The germline V gene has CDR1 MNHEY and CDR2 SMNVEV (reference sequence). The CDR3 consists of 14 residues. The V end was cut by 8 bases, the J end by 0 bases, with 11 bases between. CDR3 region: CASRGAISGNTIYF. DNA for the CDR3: TGTGCCAGCCGGGGGGCTATCTCTGGAAACACCATATATTTT.

The chain combines TRBV5-4 with TRBJ1-2; D is ambiguous. Trimming removed 0 bases from V and 3 bases from J, with 9 bases in between. Germline CDR1 is SGHNT and CDR2 is YYREEE (reference sequence). The CDR3 extends over 14 amino acids. CDR3 sequence (DNA): TGTGCCAGCAGCTTGGCCGGACCCGACTATGGCTACACCTTC. Protein sequence: CASSLAGPDYGYTF.

V gene TRBV28 combines with J gene TRBJ1-1; 7 nucleotides agree with TRBD1. Losses at the gene ends were 8 bases for V and 9 bases for J; bases not matched to a gene: 15. The V gene's germline CDR1 is MDHEN and CDR2 SYDVKM. CDR3 length: 14 residues. The CDR3 reads CASPPPTGSGKAFF. The CDR3 DNA follows: TGTGCCAGCCCCCCCCCGACAGGGAGTGGTAAAGCTTTCTTT.

The V gene is TRBV4-1, the J gene TRBJ1-2; no clear D. The CDR3 covers 18 residues. The V end was cut by 1 base, the J end by 0 bases, with 18 bases between. The germline CDR1 and CDR2 sequences are MGHRA and YSYEKL. CDR3 in amino acids: CASSQGLALTRANYGYTF. CDR3 DNA: TGCGCCAGCAGCCAAGGTCTGGCCCTTACTAGGGCTAACTATGGCTACACCTTC.

The chain employs TRBV6-5 and TRBJ2-2; possibly TRBD2 for D (5 bases). From germline, CDR1 is MNHEY and CDR2 SVGAGI. Trimming removed 7 bases from V and 4 bases from J, with 16 bases in between. The CDR3 contains 15 residues. CDR3 DNA sequence: TGTGCCAGCACCGTCCGGGGTTTTGGCACCGGGGAGCTGTTTTTT. Protein product: CASTVRGFGTGELFF.

V usage is TRBV7-9 and J usage is TRBJ1-1; 7 positions agree with TRBD1. Germline V gene lookup returns CDR1 SEHNR and CDR2 FQNEAQ (reference sequence). The CDR3 runs to 16 residues. The ends lost 5 bases at V and 2 bases at J; junction bases unmatched: 11. Here the CDR3 DNA reads TGTGCCAGCAGCCCCGCAAGAACAGGGGCCAACACTGAAGCTTTCTTT. Translated, it gives CASSPARTGANTEAFF.

The chain is built from TRBV9 and TRBJ1-1; D not certain. There are 13 residues in the CDR3. V was cut by 0 bases and J by 2 bases, with 5 bases left in between. The germline gives CDR1 SGDLS, CDR2 YYNGEE. The CDR3 nucleotides are TGTGCCAGCAGCGTAGATTTTAACACTGAAGCTTTCTTT. Translation: CASSVDFNTEAFF.

The chain has TRBV11-2 and TRBJ1-2; unclear D gene. With 1 base removed from V and 4 bases from J, the gap between germline ends came to 7 bases. In germline, CDR1 is SGHAT, CDR2 FQNNGV. This CDR3 comprises 13 residues. CDR3 sequence reads: CASSLGLSYGYTF. DNA for the CDR3: TGTGCCAGCAGCTTAGGTCTGTCCTATGGCTACACCTTC.

The sample holds a few counts of this clone. V usage is TRBV18 and J usage is TRBJ1-4; TRBD1 might be the D (5 bases). Germline V CDR1 and CDR2: KGHSH, LQKENI. CDR3 size: 13 residues. Trimming took 7 bases from V and 6 from J, leaving 12 bases between them. For the CDR3, the DNA is TGTGCCAGCTTGGAACGGGGGGATGAAAAACTGTTTTTT. Translation gives CASLERGDEKLFF.

The chain uses TRBV30 and TRBJ1-3, with D possibly being TRBD1 (5 bases). The CDR3 is made up of 19 amino acids. V lost 4 bases and J lost 3, with 28 bases in between. Germline V gives CDR1 GTSNPN, CDR2 SVGIG (reference sequence). Here the CDR3 DNA reads TGTGCCTGGATGAGAAAGAGAGGAATTATGGGGGAAGGTGGAAACACCATATATTTT. This translates into CAWMRKRGIMGEGGNTIYF. The full variable domain, rest sourced from reference TRBV30 and TRBJ1-3, is SQTIHQWPATLVQPVGSPLSLECTVEGTSNPNLYWYRQAAGRGLQLLFYSVGIGQISSEVPQNLSASRPQDRQFILSSKKLLLSDSGFYLCAWMRKRGIMGEGGNTIYFGEGSWLTVV.

This clone has a single count. The chain couples TRBV19 to TRBJ1-2, with unresolved D. V lost 6 bases to trimming and J lost 5 bases, with 16 bases between them. From germline, CDR1 is LNHDA and CDR2 SQIVND (reference sequence). The CDR3 runs 14 residues. This CDR3 is CASSLGGGSYGYTF. DNA of the CDR3: TGTGCCAGTAGCTTGGGAGGCGGATCGTATGGCTACACCTTC.

The chain links TRBV28 to TRBJ1-4, with 7 bases that match TRBD1. CDR3 length: 14 amino acids. V lost 3 bases and J lost 5; bases outside the gene matches: 3. CDR1 and CDR2 (germline): MDHEN, SYDVKM. The CDR3 here is CASSFPGGNEKLFF. The DNA of the CDR3 is TGTGCCAGCAGTTTCCCAGGGGGAAATGAAAAACTGTTTTTT.

V gene TRBV4-2 combines with J gene TRBJ2-1; D is unclear. This CDR3 spans 12 amino acids. Trimming pared 4 bases from V and 4 bases from J, leaving 5 bases between. Germline V gene lookup returns CDR1 LGHNA and CDR2 YNFKEQ. As DNA, the CDR3 is TGTGCCAGCAGCCCTAATTACAATGAGCAGTTCTTC. Residues: CASSPNYNEQFF.